This T cell receptor beta chain was sequenced for a study of T cells after yellow fever vaccination. TCRdb ran MiXCR on the 5' RACE reads and lists one entry per CDR3 protein. The sample lists some 120,000 distinct CDR3 sequences, roughly 15% seen once, with about 42% in the top ten. Germline V CDR1 and CDR2: MGHRA, YSYEKL. Trimming took 3 bases from V and 4 from J; bases not matched to a gene: 7. The CDR3 contains 16 residues. The chain has TRBV4-1 and TRBJ2-1; 9 bases are shared with TRBD1. This material consisted of CD8+ T cells sorted from PBMCs, taken 5 days after the yellow fever booster vaccination. The receptor was isolated from a man younger than 35 who received the YFV17D yellow fever vaccine. The CDR3 region has the DNA TGCGCCAGCAGCCACCCCCGGGACAGGGAGTACAATGAGCAGTTCTTC. Amino acids: CASSHPRDREYNEQFF.